This TCR beta chain was found in a study of blood T cell repertoires in COVID-19. Original analysis: Amplifying reference gene primers gave estimates of nucleated cell counts. TCRdb's table, derived via immunoSEQ multiplex PCR, lists solely in-frame clones and lacks some. D and trimming come from the DNA, and the V and J calls and clone size come from that table. There are approximately 120,000 clones in the sample; approximately 80% occur only once, and 37% lies in the top ten. The CDR3 has 14 residues. V gave up 2 bases and J gave up 7 bases; unmatched junction bases: 5. Germline V CDR1 and CDR2: GTSNPN, SVGIG (reference sequence).

The chain joins TRBV30 to TRBJ2-7; 13 bases agree with TRBD2. This clonotype was sampled from a man aged 40-49 years with active or convalescent COVID-19. The material sequenced was peripheral blood. The CDR3 reads CAWSTSGGAWEQYF. The CDR3 DNA reads TGTGCCTGGAGTACTAGCGGGGGGGCATGGGAGCAGTACTTC.